This TCR beta chain appears in the sequencing data of a study of blood T cell repertoires in COVID-19. In its sample, this clone was seen once. The CDR3 is made up of 15 amino acids. The germline CDR1 and CDR2 sequences are MRHNA and SNTAGT. After removal of 4 bases from V and 7 bases from J, the junction contained 9 bases not matched to a gene. The data were produced by immunoSEQ multiplex PCR, yet TCRdb's version contains in-frame clones alone and is incomplete. This table has some 270,000 clones, 70% to 90% appearing once. The source is a human donor with COVID-19, enrolled during active disease. The donor label of this sample is uncertain. The material sequenced was peripheral blood. The chain couples TRBV6-4 to TRBJ1-4; 7 bases map to TRBD1. The CDR3 protein is CASSATWAGGEKLFF. CDR3 sequence (DNA): TGTGCCAGCAGTGCGACCTGGGCAGGGGGTGAAAAACTGTTTTTT.